This T cell receptor beta chain was retrieved from a study of OX40 agonist ivuxolimab in advanced cancers. CDR1 GTSNPN and CDR2 SVGIG come from the germline V gene (reference sequence). The CDR3 is 11 amino acids. Trimming cost V 0 bases and J 10 bases, with 7 bases left between them. Sequenced by immunoSEQ multiplex PCR; TCRdb stores in-frame clones only, minus some. The sample carries about 65,000 clones, roughly 84% recorded once. The receptor was isolated from an adult with an advanced solid tumor such as melanoma, head and neck, liver or kidney cancer. The rearrangement links TRBV30 to TRBJ2-1; no firm D call. The sample in question was CD4+ or CD8+ T cells sorted from blood, obtained in a trial of the OX40 agonist ivuxolimab. In nucleotides, the CDR3 is TGTGCCTGGAGTGTACTGGGGGAGCAGTTCTTC. Protein: CAWSVLGEQFF.